The rows below give T cell receptor beta chains drawn from one sample of a study of blood T cells in healthy people across ages. MiXCR, applied by TCRdb to the 5' RACE reads, yields one record per CDR3 protein. In the table there are fewer than 800,000 distinct CDR3 sequences, less than 40% of which are singletons. The sequenced sample consisted of blood. The receptor set was obtained from a woman older than 75 in good health. CDR3s include the opening cysteine and the closing phenylalanine or tryptophan. A D gene is named only where the DNA matches it firmly.

TRBV4-1,TRBJ2-1,-,17,CASSQFFGTSEYNEQFF
TRBV5-5,TRBJ1-5,-,14,CASSLSGPNQPQHF
TRBV29-1,TRBJ2-7,-,14,CSVEFVEDSYEQYF
TRBV5-6,TRBJ2-1,TRBD2,17,CASSPLGAGSSYNEQFF
TRBV12-3/TRBV12-4,TRBJ1-2,-,14,CASSIGEHGNGYTF
TRBV6-1,TRBJ2-7,-,13,CASSLRHPWEQYF
TRBV20-1,TRBJ2-1,-,15,CSARDPQGGWDEQFF
TRBV7-2,TRBJ2-2,-,14,CATRGAGNTGELFF
TRBV24-1,TRBJ2-1,-,11,CATKLANEQFF
TRBV20-1,TRBJ2-7,TRBD1,12,CSASGRGHEQYF
TRBV12-2,TRBJ2-7,-,13,CASRLPLDYEQYF
TRBV12-3/TRBV12-4,-,-,14,CASSTTGWEDEQYF
TRBV20-1,TRBJ2-7,-,13,CSALVFPLSEQYF
TRBV6-2/TRBV6-3,TRBJ1-1,-,15,CASRPLQGVYTEAFF
TRBV19,TRBJ1-2,TRBD1,15,CASGGPGQGEYGYTF
TRBV10-3,TRBJ2-7,TRBD1,17,CAISESRPGQGPYEQYF
TRBV20-1,TRBJ1-2,-,15,CSAREAGQVGDGYTF
TRBV27,TRBJ1-1,-,14,CASSLISNAAEAFF
TRBV7-9,TRBJ1-3,-,13,CASSRDTGNTIYF
TRBV28,TRBJ2-3,-,12,CASSLLGRTQYF
TRBV12-3/TRBV12-4,TRBJ1-3,-,16,CASNRPQGISGNTIYF
TRBV30,TRBJ2-3,TRBD2,17,CAWSPIKAGAPGGAQYF
TRBV7-9,TRBJ1-1,-,18,CASSFAAGVQRVNTEAFF
TRBV12-3/TRBV12-4,TRBJ1-1,-,13,CASQTASNTEAFF
TRBV6-1,TRBJ2-3,TRBD2,16,CASSEAKGLAVDTQYF
TRBV28,TRBJ1-2,TRBD1,17,CASSLSGQGAFGYGYTF
TRBV7-8,TRBJ2-3,TRBD2,18,CASSLWASGGTSTDTQYF
TRBV20-1,TRBJ2-5,-,12,CSAGEGKETQYF
TRBV3-1,TRBJ1-4,-,16,CASSQLQGSGREKLFF
TRBV7-9,TRBJ1-1,TRBD1,15,CASSSRTGLDTEAFF
TRBV5-1,TRBJ2-7,TRBD2,13,CASSRGEAYEQYF
TRBV4-3,TRBJ2-7,-,15,CASSQDADRTYEQYF
TRBV5-1,-,TRBD2,15,CASSLTSGRAYEQYF
TRBV10-3,TRBJ2-1,-,16,CAISGTIQGIYNEQFF
TRBV3-1,TRBJ1-2,-,15,CASSQEPGDGYGYTF
TRBV3-1,TRBJ1-4,TRBD1,16,CASSQKGQGTNEKLFF
TRBV29-1,TRBJ1-2,-,12,CSVERRDYGYTF
TRBV30,TRBJ2-5,-,12,CAWSVAGQTQYF
TRBV7-6,TRBJ1-5,-,16,CASSLALSGGTEPQHF
TRBV9,TRBJ2-5,-,13,CASSVGMGETQYF
TRBV6-2/TRBV6-3,TRBJ2-1,TRBD2,18,CASSASGTSGALSGEQFF
TRBV20-1,TRBJ1-5,-,12,CSAAESNQPQHF
TRBV21-1,TRBJ2-4,-,14,CASSPTEAKNIQYF
TRBV27,TRBJ2-1,-,12,CASSPPRGVPFF
TRBV9,TRBJ1-2,TRBD1,14,CASSAQQGFDGYTF
TRBV20-1,TRBJ1-3,-,15,CSARDETGSGNTIYF
TRBV4-3,TRBJ2-7,TRBD2,15,CASSQGLAGAYEQYF
TRBV2,TRBJ2-2,-,15,CASAVQGGNTGELVF
TRBV12-3/TRBV12-4,TRBJ1-1,-,13,CASSLKINTEAFF
TRBV30,TRBJ1-6,-,10,CACGPLPLHF
TRBV7-9,TRBJ2-7,TRBD1,13,CASKPTGGHEQYF
TRBV5-1,TRBJ2-7,TRBD2,14,CASSLGTSVYEQYF
TRBV3-1,TRBJ2-7,-,14,CASSQAGETDEQYF
TRBV7-2,TRBJ1-1,-,13,CASSPDLNTEAFF
TRBV5-1,TRBJ2-1,-,15,CASSLPGSSYNEQFF
TRBV3-1,TRBJ2-1,-,15,CASSQEPRTGEIQFF
TRBV20-1,TRBJ1-4,-,16,CSARTGRAFLGEKLFF